Following are 2 T cell receptor beta chains from one sample sequenced in a study of blood T cell repertoires in COVID-19. The protocol was immunoSEQ multiplex PCR, while the TCRdb copy is restricted to in-frame clones and leaves out a portion. The sample comprises over 250,000 clones, 80% to 90% of which are singletons, and about 9.8% rests with the top ten. The sample consisted of PBMCs or T cells enriched from blood (not recorded which). The receptors derive from a woman between 18 and 29 years old who had recovered from COVID-19.

The chain uses TRBV15 and TRBJ1-5; D unresolved. V gave up 0 bases and J gave up 6 bases, with 15 bases separating them. The germline V gene encodes CDR1 LNHNV and CDR2 YYDKDF (reference sequence). The CDR3 has 16 amino acids. This CDR3 reads CATSRDQSFGGQPQHF. CDR3 sequence (DNA): TGTGCCACCAGCAGAGATCAATCATTCGGAGGTCAGCCCCAGCATTTT.

V is TRBV7-9 and J is TRBJ2-7; TRBD1 agrees at 7 bases. The CDR3 spans 17 residues. Germline V gene lookup returns CDR1 SEHNR and CDR2 FQNEAQ (reference sequence). Trimming took 1 base from V and 5 from J; bases not matched to a gene: 14. The CDR3 loop reads CASSLDPGQPLAHEQYF. The CDR3 DNA sequence: TGTGCCAGCAGCTTAGACCCGGGACAGCCGTTGGCCCACGAGCAGTACTTC.